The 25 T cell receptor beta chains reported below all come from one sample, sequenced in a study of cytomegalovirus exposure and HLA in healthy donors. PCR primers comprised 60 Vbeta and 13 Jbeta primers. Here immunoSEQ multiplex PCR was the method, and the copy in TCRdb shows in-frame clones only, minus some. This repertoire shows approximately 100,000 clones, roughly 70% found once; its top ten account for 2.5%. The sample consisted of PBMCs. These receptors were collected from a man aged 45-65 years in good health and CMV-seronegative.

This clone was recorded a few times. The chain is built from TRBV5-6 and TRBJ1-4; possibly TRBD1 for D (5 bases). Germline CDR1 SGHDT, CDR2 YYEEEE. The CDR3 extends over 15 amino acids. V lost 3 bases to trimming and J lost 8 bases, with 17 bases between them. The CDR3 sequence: CASSSFPGLGEKLFF. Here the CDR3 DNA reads TGTGCCAGCAGCTCGTTTCCGGGACTGGGGGAAAAACTGTTTTTT. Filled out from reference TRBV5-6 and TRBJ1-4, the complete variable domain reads DAGVTQSPTHLIKTRGQQVTLRCSPKSGHDTVSWYQQALGQGPQFIFQYYEEEERQRGNFPDRFSGHQFPNYSSELNVNALLLGDSALYLCASSSFPGLGEKLFFGSGTQLSVL.

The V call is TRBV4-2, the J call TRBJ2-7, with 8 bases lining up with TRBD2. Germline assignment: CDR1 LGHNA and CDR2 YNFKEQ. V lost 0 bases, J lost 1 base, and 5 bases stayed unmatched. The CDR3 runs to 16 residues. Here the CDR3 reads CASSQDHSGVSYEQYF. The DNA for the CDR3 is TGTGCCAGCAGCCAAGATCATAGCGGGGTATCCTACGAGCAGTACTTC.

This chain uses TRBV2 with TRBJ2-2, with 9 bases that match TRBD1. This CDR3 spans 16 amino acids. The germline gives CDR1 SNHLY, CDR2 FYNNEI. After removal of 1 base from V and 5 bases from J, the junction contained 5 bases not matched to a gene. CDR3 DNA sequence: TGTGCCAGCAGTGAAGAACAGGGGGCGTATACCGGGGAGCTGTTTTTT. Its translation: CASSEEQGAYTGELFF.

The CDR3: CASSQWSRSDTQYF. Written as DNA, the CDR3 is TGTGCCAGCAGCCAGTGGTCTAGGTCCGATACGCAGTATTTT. The chain has TRBV7-6 and TRBJ2-3; no clear D. Germline loops: CDR1 SGHVS, CDR2 FNYEAQ. V lost 5 bases and J lost 6, with 15 bases in between. CDR3 size: 14 residues.

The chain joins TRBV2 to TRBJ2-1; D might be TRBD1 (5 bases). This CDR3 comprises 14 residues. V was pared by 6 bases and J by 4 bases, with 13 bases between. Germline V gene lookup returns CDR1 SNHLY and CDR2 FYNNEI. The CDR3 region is CASRAGHDYNEQFF. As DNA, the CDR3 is TGTGCCAGCAGAGCTGGACACGATTACAATGAGCAGTTCTTC.

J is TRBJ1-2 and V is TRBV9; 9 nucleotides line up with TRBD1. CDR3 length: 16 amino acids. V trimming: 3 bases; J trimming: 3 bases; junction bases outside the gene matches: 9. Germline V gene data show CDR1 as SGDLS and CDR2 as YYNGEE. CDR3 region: CASSAFTGGVDYGYTF. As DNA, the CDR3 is TGTGCCAGCAGCGCATTTACAGGGGGCGTAGACTATGGCTACACCTTC.

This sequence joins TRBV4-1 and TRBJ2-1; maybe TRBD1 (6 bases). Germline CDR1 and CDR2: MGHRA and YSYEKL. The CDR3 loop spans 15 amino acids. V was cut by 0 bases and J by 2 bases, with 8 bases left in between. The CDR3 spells CASSQETGAYNEQFF. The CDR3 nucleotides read TGCGCCAGCAGCCAAGAGACAGGAGCCTACAATGAGCAGTTCTTC.

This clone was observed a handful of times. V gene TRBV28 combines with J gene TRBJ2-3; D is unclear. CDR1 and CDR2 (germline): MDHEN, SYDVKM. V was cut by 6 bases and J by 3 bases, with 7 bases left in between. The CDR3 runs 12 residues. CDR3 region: CASRASTDTQYF. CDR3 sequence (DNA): TGTGCCAGCAGGGCATCTACAGATACGCAGTATTTT.

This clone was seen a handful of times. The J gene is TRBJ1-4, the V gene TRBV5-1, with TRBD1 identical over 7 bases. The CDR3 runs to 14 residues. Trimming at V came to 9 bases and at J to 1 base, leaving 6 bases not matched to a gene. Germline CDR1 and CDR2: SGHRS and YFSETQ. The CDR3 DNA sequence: TGCGCCACCGGTACAGGGGTAACTAATGAAAAACTGTTTTTT. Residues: CATGTGVTNEKLFF. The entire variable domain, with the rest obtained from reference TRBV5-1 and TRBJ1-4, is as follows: KAGVTQTPRYLIKTRGQQVTLSCSPISGHRSVSWYQQTPGQGLQFLFEYFSETQRNKGNFPGRFSGRQFSNSRSEMNVSTLELGDSALYLCATGTGVTNEKLFFGSGTQLSVL.

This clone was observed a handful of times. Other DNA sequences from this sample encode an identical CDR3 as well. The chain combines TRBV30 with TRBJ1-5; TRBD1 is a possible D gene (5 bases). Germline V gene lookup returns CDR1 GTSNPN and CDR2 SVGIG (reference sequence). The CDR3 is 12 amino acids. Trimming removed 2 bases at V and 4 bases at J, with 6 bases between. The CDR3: CAWSTGNQPQHF. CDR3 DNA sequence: TGTGCCTGGAGTACAGGAAATCAGCCCCAGCATTTT.

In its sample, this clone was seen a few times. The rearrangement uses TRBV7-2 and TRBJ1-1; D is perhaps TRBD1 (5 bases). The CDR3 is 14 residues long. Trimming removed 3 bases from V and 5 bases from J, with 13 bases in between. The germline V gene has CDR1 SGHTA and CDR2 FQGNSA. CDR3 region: CASSLGGIRTEAFF. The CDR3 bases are TGTGCCAGCAGCTTGGGGGGTATTCGGACTGAAGCTTTCTTT.

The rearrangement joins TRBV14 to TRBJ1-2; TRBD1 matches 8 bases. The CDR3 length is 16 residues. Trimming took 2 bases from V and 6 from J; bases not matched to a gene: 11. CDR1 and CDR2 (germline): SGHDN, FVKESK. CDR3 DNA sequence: TGTGCCAGCAGCCAAACCCTTGACAGGGGTTTGAATGGCTACACCTTC. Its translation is CASSQTLDRGLNGYTF.

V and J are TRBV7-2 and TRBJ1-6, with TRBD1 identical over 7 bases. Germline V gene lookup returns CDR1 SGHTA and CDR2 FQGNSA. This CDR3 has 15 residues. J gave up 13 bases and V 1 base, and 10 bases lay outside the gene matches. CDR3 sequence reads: CASSLGDRVPLPLHF. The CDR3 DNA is TGTGCCAGCAGCTTAGGCGACAGGGTCCCGCTTCCCCTCCACTTT.

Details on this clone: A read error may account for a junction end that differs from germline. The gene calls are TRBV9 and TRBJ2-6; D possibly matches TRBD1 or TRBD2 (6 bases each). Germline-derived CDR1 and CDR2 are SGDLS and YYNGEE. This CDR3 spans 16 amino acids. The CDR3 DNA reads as TGTGCCAGCAGGGTAGGAGGGGGTGGAGGGGCCAACGTCCTGACTTTC. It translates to CASRVGGGGGANVLTF.

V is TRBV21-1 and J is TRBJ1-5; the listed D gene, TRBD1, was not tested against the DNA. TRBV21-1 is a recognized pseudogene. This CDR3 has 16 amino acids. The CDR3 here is CASSKASFGRDQPQHF. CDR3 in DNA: TGTGCCAGCAGCAAAGCGTCATTCGGCAGGGATCAGCCCCAGCATTTT.

The CDR3 sequence: CASSGGQARTGELFF. DNA for the CDR3: TGTGCCAGCAGCGGGGGCCAAGCGAGGACCGGGGAGCTGTTTTTT. The chain carries TRBV7-3 and TRBJ2-2; TRBD1 might be the D (6 bases). Germline CDR1 SGHTA, CDR2 FQGTGA. The CDR3 totals 15 residues. The V and J ends lost 5 bases and 5 bases respectively, with 15 bases between them.

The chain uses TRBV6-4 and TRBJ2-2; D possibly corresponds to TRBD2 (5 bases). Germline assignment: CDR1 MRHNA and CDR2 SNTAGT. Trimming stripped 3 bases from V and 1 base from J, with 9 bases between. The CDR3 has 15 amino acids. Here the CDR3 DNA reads TGTGCCAGCAGTGAACGGGCGGGGAACACCGGGGAGCTGTTTTTT. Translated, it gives CASSERAGNTGELFF.

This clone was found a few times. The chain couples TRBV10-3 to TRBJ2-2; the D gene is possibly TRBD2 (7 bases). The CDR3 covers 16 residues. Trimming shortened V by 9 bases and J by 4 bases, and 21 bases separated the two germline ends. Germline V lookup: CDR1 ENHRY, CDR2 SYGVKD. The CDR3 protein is CAISQGSGGPTGELFF. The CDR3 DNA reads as TGTGCCATTAGCCAGGGGTCGGGGGGACCCACCGGGGAGCTGTTTTTT.

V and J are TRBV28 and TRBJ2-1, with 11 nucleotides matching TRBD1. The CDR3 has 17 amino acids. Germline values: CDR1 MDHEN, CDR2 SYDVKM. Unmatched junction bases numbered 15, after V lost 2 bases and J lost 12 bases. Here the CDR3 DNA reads TGTGCCAGCAGTTTACACCTCGGGACAGGGGGAGTCGCGGGGCAGTTCTTC. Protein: CASSLHLGTGGVAGQFF.

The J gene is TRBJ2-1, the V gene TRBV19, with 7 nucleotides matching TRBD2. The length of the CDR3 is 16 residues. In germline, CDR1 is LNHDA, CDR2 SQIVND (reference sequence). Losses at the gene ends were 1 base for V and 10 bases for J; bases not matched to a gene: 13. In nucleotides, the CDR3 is TGTGCCAGTAGTATAGTGCGGGACTACGCATCGGGCGAGCAGTTCTTC. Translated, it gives CASSIVRDYASGEQFF. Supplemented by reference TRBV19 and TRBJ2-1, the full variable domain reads DGGITQSPKYLFRKEGQNVTLSCEQNLNHDAMYWYRQDPGQGLRLIYYSQIVNDFQKGDIAEGYSVSREKKESFPLTVTSAQKNPTAFYLCASSIVRDYASGEQFFGPGTRLTVL.

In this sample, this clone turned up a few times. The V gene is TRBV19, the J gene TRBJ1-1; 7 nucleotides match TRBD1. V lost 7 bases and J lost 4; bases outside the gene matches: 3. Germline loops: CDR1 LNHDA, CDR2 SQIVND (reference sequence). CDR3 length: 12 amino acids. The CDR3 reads CASIRGSTEAFF. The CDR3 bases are TGTGCCAGTATCAGGGGGAGCACTGAAGCTTTCTTT.

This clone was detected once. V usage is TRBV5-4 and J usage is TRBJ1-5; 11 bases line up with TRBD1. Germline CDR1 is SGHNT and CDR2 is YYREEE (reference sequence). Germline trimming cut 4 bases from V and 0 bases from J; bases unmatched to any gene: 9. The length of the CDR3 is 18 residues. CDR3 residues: CASSAGTGGFGSNQPQHF. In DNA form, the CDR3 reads TGTGCCAGCAGCGCAGGGACAGGGGGGTTTGGTAGCAATCAGCCCCAGCATTTT. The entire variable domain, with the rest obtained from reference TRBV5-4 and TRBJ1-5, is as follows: ETGVTQSPTHLIKTRGQQVTLRCSSQSGHNTVSWYQQALGQGPQFIFQYYREEENGRGNFPPRFSGLQFPNYSSELNVNALELDDSALYLCASSAGTGGFGSNQPQHFGDGTRLSIL.

As DNA, the CDR3 is TGCGCCAGCAGCTTGGGAACAGGGTGGGAGACCCAGTACTTC. Translation gives CASSLGTGWETQYF. The V gene is TRBV5-1, the J gene TRBJ2-5, with D perhaps TRBD1 (6 bases). Trimming took off 0 bases at V and 5 bases at J, with 11 bases between the two ends. CDR1 is SGHRS and CDR2 is YFSETQ in the germline V gene. The CDR3 contains 14 residues.

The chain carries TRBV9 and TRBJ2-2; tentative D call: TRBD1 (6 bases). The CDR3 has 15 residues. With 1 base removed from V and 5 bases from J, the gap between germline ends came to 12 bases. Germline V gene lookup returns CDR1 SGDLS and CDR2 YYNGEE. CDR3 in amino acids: CASSVLAGETGELFF. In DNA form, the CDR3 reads TGTGCCAGCAGCGTACTGGCAGGGGAAACCGGGGAGCTGTTTTTT.

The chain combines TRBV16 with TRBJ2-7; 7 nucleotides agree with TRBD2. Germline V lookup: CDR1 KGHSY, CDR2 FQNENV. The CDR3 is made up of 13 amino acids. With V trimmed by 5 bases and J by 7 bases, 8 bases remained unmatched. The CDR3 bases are TGTGCCAGCAGCGATACTTCTAGCGGTGAGCAGTACTTC. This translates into CASSDTSSGEQYF.